This entry lists 9 T cell receptor beta chains sequenced from one sample in a study of T cells in women clearing cervical HPV infection. Produced via immunoSEQ multiplex PCR; TCRdb's table is partial and in-frame only. The sample data list about 30,000 clones. The material sequenced was blood buffy coat. Every receptor here comes from a woman aged 18-70 years with a cervical HPV16 infection that either progressed to CIN3+ or cleared (not recorded which).

With regard to this clone: Read data end 3 residues before the CDR3 end; the end is taken from the germline J gene. The chain is built from TRBV19 and TRBJ1-1; the D gene is possibly TRBD1 (5 bases). The V gene lost 8 bases and the J gene lost 0 bases, with 13 bases spanning the gap. Germline CDR1 LNHDA, CDR2 SQIVND (reference sequence). The CDR3 has 14 residues. CDR3 amino acids: CASRNRQMNTEAFF. The CDR3 bases that were read are TGTGCCAGTCGTAATAGACAGATGAACACTGAA.

As to this clone: The CDR3 end falls 3 residues outside the read, so it is completed with the germline J gene. The chain is built from TRBV4-2 and TRBJ2-2; 9 bases fit TRBD1. This CDR3 contains 17 residues. Trimming at V came to 4 bases and at J to 2 bases, leaving 8 bases not matched to a gene. The germline V gene has CDR1 LGHNA and CDR2 YNFKEQ. The CDR3 bases that were read are TGTGCCAGCAGCCGGGACAGGGACCCTAAAAACACCGGGGAG. Its protein product is CASSRDRDPKNTGE. The full CDR3 is CASSRDRDPKNTGELFF.

Notes on this clone: The read halts 3 residues ahead of the CDR3 end, with the missing end drawn from the germline J gene. The chain has TRBV2 and TRBJ1-6, with D possibly matching TRBD1 (5 bases). This CDR3 spans 15 amino acids. Trimming took 3 bases from V and 9 from J, leaving 15 bases between them. CDR1 is SNHLY, CDR2 FYNNEI, per germline. CDR3 DNA (partial): TGTGCCAGCAGTGATATGCGAGGGGCATCTTCACCC. Amino acid sequence: CASSDMRGASSP. The full CDR3 reads CASSDMRGASSPLHF.

About this clone itself: The DNA ends 3 residues before the CDR3 does, and the rest of the CDR3 is filled in from the germline J gene. The chain recombines TRBV2 with TRBJ2-1; 14 bases are shared with TRBD2. After removal of 7 bases from V and 0 bases from J, the junction contained 5 bases not matched to a gene. CDR1 is SNHLY and CDR2 is FYNNEI in the germline V gene. CDR3 length: 17 amino acids. CDR3 DNA (partial): TGTGCCAGCAATGGACTAGCGGGAGGTTTCTCCTACAATGAG. Amino acid sequence: CASNGLAGGFSYNE. The full CDR3 protein reads CASNGLAGGFSYNEQFF.

A remark on this clone: With the read ending 3 residues before the CDR3 end, the germline J gene is used to fill in that end. The rearrangement links TRBV20-1 to TRBJ2-7; possibly TRBD2 for D (5 bases). V was shortened by 0 bases and J by 3 bases, with 12 bases between the two germline ends. This CDR3 region has 14 residues. Per germline, CDR1 DFQATT and CDR2 SNEGSKA (reference sequence). CDR3 DNA, as far as it was read: TGCAGTGCTAGAGATCAGCGGCTCCTCTACGAG. It yields the protein CSARDQRLLYE. The full CDR3 is CSARDQRLLYEQYF.

Points on this clone: The CDR3 end lies 3 residues beyond the end of the read and is filled in from the germline J gene. The chain carries TRBV5-1 and TRBJ2-5, with TRBD2 matching 11 bases. CDR1 and CDR2 from the germline V gene are SGHRS and YFSETQ. The CDR3 is 16 amino acids. Trimming took 2 bases from V and 1 from J; bases not matched to a gene: 4. CDR3 sequence: CASSFTGLAVQETQYF. The part of the CDR3 DNA that was read is TGCGCCAGCAGCTTTACGGGACTAGCGGTCCAAGAGACC.

As regards this clone: The read terminates 3 residues before the CDR3 end, so the remaining end is supplied by the germline J gene. The rearrangement uses TRBV5-6 and TRBJ2-4, with 11 bases matching TRBD1. The CDR3 spans 15 residues. V was clipped by 3 bases and J by 2 bases; unmatched bases: 1. Germline V gives CDR1 SGHDT, CDR2 YYEEEE. Partial CDR3 DNA: TGTGCCAGCAGCTGGACAGGGGGCACCAAAAACATT. Translated: CASSWTGGTKNI. The whole CDR3 reads CASSWTGGTKNIQYF.

About this clone: The read terminates 3 residues ahead of where the CDR3 ends, so the germline J gene completes it. The V gene is TRBV6-4, the J gene TRBJ2-7; D unclear. The germline V and J ends were trimmed by 5 bases and 5 bases, with 4 bases remaining between them. The germline CDR1 and CDR2 sequences are MRHNA and SNTAGT. CDR3 length equals 10 residues. The CDR3 region is CASSFDEQYF. CDR3 DNA (partial): TGTGCCAGCAGTTTCGACGAG.

In the case of this clone: The CDR3 end is not reached by the read, which stops 3 residues before it; the germline J gene fills it in. The genes are TRBV28 and TRBJ2-3; TRBD2 matches 7 bases. Germline V CDR1 and CDR2: MDHEN, SYDVKM. This CDR3 has 16 amino acids. The covered CDR3 bases are TGTGCCAGCAGTTTCCCCCCCGGGGGGAGGGCCGTAGCG. As protein: CASSFPPGGRAVA. The whole CDR3 reads CASSFPPGGRAVAQYF.